This TCR beta chain was identified in a study of blood T cell repertoires in COVID-19. At the level of the study: Samples taken during acute and convalescent COVID-19 were collected in the United States, Italy and Spain.

Produced via immunoSEQ multiplex PCR; TCRdb's table is partial and in-frame only. Seen here are tens of thousands of clones, roughly 77% observed once, and the top ten hold approximately 24%. V lost 1 base and J lost 12, with 10 bases in between. CDR1 is SEHNR and CDR2 is FQNEAQ in the germline V gene (reference sequence). CDR3 length: 12 amino acids. The chain combines TRBV7-9 with TRBJ1-5; weak D call: TRBD1 (5 bases). Sequences were obtained from peripheral blood. This receptor was identified in a human donor in a cohort sampled during active COVID-19. As DNA, the CDR3 is TGTGCCAGCAGCTTAGACCCAGGGCTCCAGCATTTT. Amino acids: CASSLDPGLQHF.